This TCR beta chain originates from a study of T cell responses to AZD1222 COVID-19 vaccine. Assay: immunoSEQ multiplex PCR; the TCRdb copy retains only in-frame clones and omits some. The sample records approximately 150,000 clones, about 90% being singletons. The CDR3 covers 16 residues. The germline V and J ends were trimmed by 5 bases and 8 bases, with 25 bases remaining between them. From germline, CDR1 is SGHVS and CDR2 FNYEAQ. Study findings and constraints: CD4 TCRs covered the whole spike, strongest at regions 160-218 and 743-854.

As concerns this clone: Its antigen is undetermined.

The material sequenced was peripheral blood, taken 28 days after the second AZD1222 dose. The TCR was taken from an adult who received the AZD1222 COVID-19 vaccine. The V call is TRBV7-6, the J call TRBJ2-7; maybe TRBD1 (6 bases). This CDR3 reads CASSPLGAGADLKQYF. The CDR3 nucleotides read TGTGCCAGCAGCCCCCTTGGTGCAGGGGCAGATCTGAAGCAGTACTTC.